This TCR beta chain stems from a study of early T cells in non-severe SARS-CoV-2 infection. V lost 1 base and J lost 5; bases outside the gene matches: 5. Germline assignment: CDR1 MNHNS and CDR2 SASEGT. This CDR3 is 16 amino acids long. This clonotype was found many times. Separate cDNA molecules each had unique molecular identifiers attached to them. TCRdb re-called the 5' RACE reads through MiXCR, storing one row per CDR3 protein. The sample yields about 68,000 distinct CDR3 sequences, approximately 12% seen once. The chain links TRBV6-1 to TRBJ2-3; TRBD2 agrees at 11 bases. The receptor's source is an adult who was a healthcare worker with PCR-confirmed SARS-CoV-2 infection or an uninfected control (not recorded which). The specimen sequenced was whole blood. The CDR3 sequence: CASSEVVAGGQDTQYF. In DNA form, the CDR3 reads TGTGCCAGCAGTGAAGTAGTAGCGGGGGGGCAAGATACGCAGTATTTT.